One sample yielded the 5 T cell receptor beta chains listed below, sequenced in a study of CXCR3-negative and CXCR3-positive naive CD8 T cells. Study-wide results and caveats: For CXCR3-positive naive cells, TRB CDR3s were more hydrophobic than those of CXCR3-negative naive cells.

With UMI labels, 5' RACE was used to prepare the TRB cDNA libraries. TCRdb re-called the 5' RACE reads; every CDR3 protein appears as one record, without DNA. Here the sample table reports 100,000 to 150,000 distinct CDR3 sequences. For these TCRs, the target antigens are not known. Sequencing was carried out using naive CXCR3+ CD8+ T cells from blood. Subset of the sample: CD45RO-CCR7+CD27+CD95- naive CD8+ T cells expressing CXCR3 (TNR3+). The receptors stem from a human donor in good health. Some clones in this sample may be carry-over from other donors' samples.

The CDR3 sequence: CASRPTGMTGKYAEAFF. V gene TRBV7-9 combines with J gene TRBJ1-1; TCRdb proposes TRBD1, but this gene call is untestable without DNA. Germline values: CDR1 SEHNR, CDR2 FQNEAQ (reference sequence). The CDR3 covers 17 residues.

The chain carries TRBV6-2 or TRBV6-3 and TRBJ2-5; without DNA, the TCRdb call of TRBD2 cannot be checked. CDR1 is MNHEY, CDR2 SVGEGT, per germline. The CDR3 runs to 15 residues. CDR3 in amino acids: CASKDLAGLAETQYF.

The chain combines TRBV7-9 with TRBJ2-3. From germline, CDR1 is SEHNR and CDR2 FQNEAQ (reference sequence). The CDR3 is made up of 12 amino acids. The CDR3: CASSFQPDTQYF.

V gene TRBV4-1 combines with J gene TRBJ1-6; TCRdb's D call of TRBD1 is untestable without DNA. Per the germline V gene, CDR1 is MGHRA and CDR2 is YSYEKL. The CDR3 is made up of 14 amino acids. CDR3: CASKTGANNSPLHF.

CDR3 in amino acids: CASRTDRYYEQYF. The V gene is TRBV6-6, the J gene TRBJ2-7; with no DNA, the TCRdb D assignment of TRBD1 cannot be verified. Germline V gives CDR1 MNHNY, CDR2 SVGAGI (reference sequence). CDR3 length equals 13 residues.